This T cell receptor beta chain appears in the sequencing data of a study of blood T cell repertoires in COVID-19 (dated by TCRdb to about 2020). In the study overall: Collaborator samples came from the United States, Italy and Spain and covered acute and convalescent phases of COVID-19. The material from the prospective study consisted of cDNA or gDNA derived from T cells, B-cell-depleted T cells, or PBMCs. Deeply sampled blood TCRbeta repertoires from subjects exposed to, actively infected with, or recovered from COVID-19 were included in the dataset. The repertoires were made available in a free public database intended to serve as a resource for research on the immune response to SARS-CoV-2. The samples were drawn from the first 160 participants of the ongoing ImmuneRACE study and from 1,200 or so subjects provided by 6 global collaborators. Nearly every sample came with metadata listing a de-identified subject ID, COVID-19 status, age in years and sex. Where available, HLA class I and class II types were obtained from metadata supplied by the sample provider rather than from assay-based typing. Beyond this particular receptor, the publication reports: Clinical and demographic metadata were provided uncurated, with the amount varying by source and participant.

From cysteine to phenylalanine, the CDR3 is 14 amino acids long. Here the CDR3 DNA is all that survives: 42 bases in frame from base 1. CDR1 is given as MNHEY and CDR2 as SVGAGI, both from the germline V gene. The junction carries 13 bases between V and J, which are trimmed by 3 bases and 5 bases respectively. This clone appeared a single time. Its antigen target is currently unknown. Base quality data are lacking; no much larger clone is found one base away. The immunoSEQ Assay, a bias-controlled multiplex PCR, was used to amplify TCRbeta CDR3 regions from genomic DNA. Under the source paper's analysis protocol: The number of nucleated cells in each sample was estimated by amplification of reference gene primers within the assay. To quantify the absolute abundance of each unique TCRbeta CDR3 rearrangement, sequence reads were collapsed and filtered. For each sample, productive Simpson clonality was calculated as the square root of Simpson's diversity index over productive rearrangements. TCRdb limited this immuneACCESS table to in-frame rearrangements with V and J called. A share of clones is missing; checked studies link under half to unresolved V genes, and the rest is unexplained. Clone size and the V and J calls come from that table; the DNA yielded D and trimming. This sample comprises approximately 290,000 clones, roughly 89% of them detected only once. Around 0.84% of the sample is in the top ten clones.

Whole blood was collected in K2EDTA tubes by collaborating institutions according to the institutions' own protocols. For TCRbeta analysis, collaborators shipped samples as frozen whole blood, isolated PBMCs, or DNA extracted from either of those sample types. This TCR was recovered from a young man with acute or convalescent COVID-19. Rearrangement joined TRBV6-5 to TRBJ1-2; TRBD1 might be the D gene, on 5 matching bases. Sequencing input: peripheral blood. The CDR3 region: CASSYLQGGYGYTF. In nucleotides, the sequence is TGTGCCAGCAGTTATCTCCAGGGAGGTTATGGCTACACCTTC.